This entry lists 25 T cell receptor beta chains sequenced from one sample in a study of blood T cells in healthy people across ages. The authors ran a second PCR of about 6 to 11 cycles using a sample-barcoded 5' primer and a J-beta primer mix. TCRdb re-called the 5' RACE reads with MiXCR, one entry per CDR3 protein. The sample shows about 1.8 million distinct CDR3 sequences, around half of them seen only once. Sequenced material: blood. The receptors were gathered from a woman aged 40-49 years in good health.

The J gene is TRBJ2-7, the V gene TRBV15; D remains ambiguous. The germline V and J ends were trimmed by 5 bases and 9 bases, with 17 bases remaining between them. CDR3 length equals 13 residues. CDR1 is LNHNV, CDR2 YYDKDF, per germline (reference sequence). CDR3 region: CATSEPHRTRQYF. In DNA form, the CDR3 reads TGTGCCACCAGCGAGCCCCACCGAACGAGGCAGTACTTC.

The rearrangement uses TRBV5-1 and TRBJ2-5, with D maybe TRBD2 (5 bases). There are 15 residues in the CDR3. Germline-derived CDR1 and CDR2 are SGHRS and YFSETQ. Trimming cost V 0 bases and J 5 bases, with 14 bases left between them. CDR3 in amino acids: CASSLAMGGGETQYF. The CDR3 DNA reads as TGCGCCAGCAGCTTGGCCATGGGCGGCGGGGAGACCCAGTACTTC.

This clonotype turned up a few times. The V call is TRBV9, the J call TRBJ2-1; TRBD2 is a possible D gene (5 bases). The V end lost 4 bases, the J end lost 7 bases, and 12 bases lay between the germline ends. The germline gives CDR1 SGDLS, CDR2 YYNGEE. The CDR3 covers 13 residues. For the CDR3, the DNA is TGTGCCAGCAGCATAAGAGGGCTTAATGAGCAGTTCTTC. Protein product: CASSIRGLNEQFF.

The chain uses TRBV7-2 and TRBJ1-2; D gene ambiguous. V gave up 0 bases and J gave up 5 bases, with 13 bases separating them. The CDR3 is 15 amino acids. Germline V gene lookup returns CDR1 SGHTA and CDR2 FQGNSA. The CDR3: CASSLAPGVGYGYTF. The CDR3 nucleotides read TGTGCCAGCAGCTTAGCGCCGGGAGTGGGGTATGGCTACACCTTC.

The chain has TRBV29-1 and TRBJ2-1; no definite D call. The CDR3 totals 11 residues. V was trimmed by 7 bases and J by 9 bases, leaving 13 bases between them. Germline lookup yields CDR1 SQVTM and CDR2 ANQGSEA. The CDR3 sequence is CSAGNPPEQFF. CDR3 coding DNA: TGCAGCGCCGGAAACCCCCCTGAGCAGTTCTTC.

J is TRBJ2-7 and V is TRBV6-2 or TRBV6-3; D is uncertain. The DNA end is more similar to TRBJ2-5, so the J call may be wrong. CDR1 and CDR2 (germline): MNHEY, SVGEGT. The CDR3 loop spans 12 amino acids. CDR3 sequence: CASGTRWETQYF. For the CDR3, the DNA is TGTGCCAGCGGCACCCGGTGGGAGACCCAGTACTTC.

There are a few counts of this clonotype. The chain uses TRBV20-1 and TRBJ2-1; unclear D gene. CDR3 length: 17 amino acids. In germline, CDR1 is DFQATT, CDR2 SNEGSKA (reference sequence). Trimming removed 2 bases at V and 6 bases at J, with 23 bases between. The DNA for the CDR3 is TGCAGTGCTAGAACTCCTCTCGGCCCCCTGGATGGCAATGAGCAGTTCTTC. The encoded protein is CSARTPLGPLDGNEQFF.

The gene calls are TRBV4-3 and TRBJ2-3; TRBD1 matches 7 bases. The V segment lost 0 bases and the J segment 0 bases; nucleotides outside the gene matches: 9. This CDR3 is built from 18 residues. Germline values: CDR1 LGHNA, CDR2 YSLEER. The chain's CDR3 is CASSQDRTGLTSTDTQYF. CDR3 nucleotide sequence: TGCGCCAGCAGCCAAGATCGGACAGGACTTACTAGCACAGATACGCAGTATTTT.

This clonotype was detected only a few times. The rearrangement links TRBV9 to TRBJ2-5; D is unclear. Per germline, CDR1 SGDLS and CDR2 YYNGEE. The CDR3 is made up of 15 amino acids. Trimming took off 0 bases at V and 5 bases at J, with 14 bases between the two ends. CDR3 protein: CASSVGLGRRETQYF. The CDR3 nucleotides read TGTGCCAGCAGCGTAGGTTTAGGCAGGCGGGAGACCCAGTACTTC.

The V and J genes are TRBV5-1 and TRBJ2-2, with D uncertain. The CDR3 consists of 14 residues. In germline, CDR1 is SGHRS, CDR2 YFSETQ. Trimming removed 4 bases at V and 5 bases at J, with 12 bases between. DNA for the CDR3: TGCGCCAGCAGCCCTACCACAGAAACCGGGGAGCTGTTTTTT. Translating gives CASSPTTETGELFF.

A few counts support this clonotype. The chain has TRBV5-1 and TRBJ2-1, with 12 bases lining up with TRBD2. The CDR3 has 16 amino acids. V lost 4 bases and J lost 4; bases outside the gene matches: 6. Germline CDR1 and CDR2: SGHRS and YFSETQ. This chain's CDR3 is CASSITTSGGYNEQFF. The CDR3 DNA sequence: TGCGCCAGCAGCATAACGACTAGCGGGGGTTACAATGAGCAGTTCTTC.

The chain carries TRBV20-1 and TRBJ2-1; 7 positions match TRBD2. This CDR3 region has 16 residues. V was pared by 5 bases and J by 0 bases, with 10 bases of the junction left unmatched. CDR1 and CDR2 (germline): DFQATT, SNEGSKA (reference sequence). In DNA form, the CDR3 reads TGCAGTGCTCCAGATTTGACGGGGGGCTCCTACAATGAGCAGTTCTTC. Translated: CSAPDLTGGSYNEQFF.

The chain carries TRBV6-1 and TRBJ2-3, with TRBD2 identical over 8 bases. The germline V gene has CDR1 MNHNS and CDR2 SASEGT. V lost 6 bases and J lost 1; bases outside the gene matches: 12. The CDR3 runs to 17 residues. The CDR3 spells CASRKLAGSHRTDTQYF. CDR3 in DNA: TGTGCCAGCAGGAAGCTAGCGGGTTCCCACCGCACAGATACGCAGTATTTT.

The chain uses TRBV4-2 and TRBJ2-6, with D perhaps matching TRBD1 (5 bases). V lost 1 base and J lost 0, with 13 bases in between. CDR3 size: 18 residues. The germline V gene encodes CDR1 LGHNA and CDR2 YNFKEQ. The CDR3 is CASSQVTIGASGANVLTF. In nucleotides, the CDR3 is TGTGCCAGCAGCCAAGTAACCATAGGGGCCTCTGGGGCCAACGTCCTGACTTTC.

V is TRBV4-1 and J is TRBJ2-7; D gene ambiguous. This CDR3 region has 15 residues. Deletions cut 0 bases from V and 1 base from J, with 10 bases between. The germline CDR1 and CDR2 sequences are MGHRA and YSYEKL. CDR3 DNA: TGCGCCAGCAGCCAAGACCGTCTTGGGTCCTACGAGCAGTACTTC. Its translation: CASSQDRLGSYEQYF.

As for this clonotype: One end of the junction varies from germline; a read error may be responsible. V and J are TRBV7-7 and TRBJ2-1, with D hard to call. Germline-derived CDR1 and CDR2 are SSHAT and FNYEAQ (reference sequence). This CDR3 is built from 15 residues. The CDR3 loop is CASSLVAQPYNEQFF. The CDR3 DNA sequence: TGTGCTAGCAGCTTAGTGGCACAGCCCTACAATGAGCAGTTCTTC.

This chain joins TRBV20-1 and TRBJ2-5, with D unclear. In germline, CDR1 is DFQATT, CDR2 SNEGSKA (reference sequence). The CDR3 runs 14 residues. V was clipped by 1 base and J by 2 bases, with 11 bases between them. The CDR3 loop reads CSARVTEYQETQYF. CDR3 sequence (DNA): TGCAGTGCTAGAGTTACGGAGTATCAAGAGACCCAGTACTTC.

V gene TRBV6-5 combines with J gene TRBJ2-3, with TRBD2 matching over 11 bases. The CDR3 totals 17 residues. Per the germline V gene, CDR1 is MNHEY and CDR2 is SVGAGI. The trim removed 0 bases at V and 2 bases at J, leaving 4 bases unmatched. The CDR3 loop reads CASSYSPLAGDTDTQYF. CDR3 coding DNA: TGTGCCAGCAGTTACTCACCACTAGCGGGGGACACAGATACGCAGTATTTT.

CDR3 nucleotides: TGTGCCAGCAGGGCGACTAGCGGGGTGGCCAGCGAGCAGTTCTTC. Residues: CASRATSGVASEQFF. V and J are TRBV12-3 or TRBV12-4 and TRBJ2-1; 11 bases agree with TRBD2. Trimming took 6 bases from V and 10 from J; bases not matched to a gene: 11. The CDR3 covers 15 residues.

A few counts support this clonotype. CDR3: CASSLRAGQGARNEQFF. Written as DNA, the CDR3 is TGTGCCAGCAGCTTAAGGGCTGGCCAGGGGGCTAGGAATGAGCAGTTCTTC. V and J are TRBV7-6 and TRBJ2-1, with 8 bases that match TRBD1. CDR1 is SGHVS, CDR2 FNYEAQ, per germline. The J segment lost 7 bases and the V segment lost 2 bases, leaving 13 bases of the junction unmatched. The CDR3 covers 17 residues.

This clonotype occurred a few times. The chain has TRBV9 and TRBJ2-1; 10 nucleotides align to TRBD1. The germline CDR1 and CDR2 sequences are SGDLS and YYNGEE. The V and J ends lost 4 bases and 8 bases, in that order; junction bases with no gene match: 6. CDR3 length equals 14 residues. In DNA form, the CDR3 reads TGTGCCAGCAGCTTAACGGGACAGGGGTATGAGCAGTTCTTC. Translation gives CASSLTGQGYEQFF.

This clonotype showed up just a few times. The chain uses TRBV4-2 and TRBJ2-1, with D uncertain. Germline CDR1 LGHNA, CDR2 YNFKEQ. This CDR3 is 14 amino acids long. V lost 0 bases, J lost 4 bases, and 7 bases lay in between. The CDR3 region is CASSQDVQYNEQFF. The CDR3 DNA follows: TGTGCCAGCAGCCAAGATGTACAATACAATGAGCAGTTCTTC.

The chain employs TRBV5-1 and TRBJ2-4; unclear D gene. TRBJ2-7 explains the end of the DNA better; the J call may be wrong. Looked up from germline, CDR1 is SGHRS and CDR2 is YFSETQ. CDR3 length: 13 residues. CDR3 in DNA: TGCGCCAGCAGCTCCAGAGAGCCTTACGAGCAGTACTTC. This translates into CASSSREPYEQYF.

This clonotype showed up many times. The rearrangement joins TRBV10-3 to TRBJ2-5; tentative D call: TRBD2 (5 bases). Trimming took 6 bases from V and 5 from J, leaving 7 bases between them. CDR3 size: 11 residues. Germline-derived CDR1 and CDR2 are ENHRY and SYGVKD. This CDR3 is CAISPGETQYF. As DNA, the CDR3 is TGTGCCATCAGCCCGGGGGAGACCCAGTACTTC.

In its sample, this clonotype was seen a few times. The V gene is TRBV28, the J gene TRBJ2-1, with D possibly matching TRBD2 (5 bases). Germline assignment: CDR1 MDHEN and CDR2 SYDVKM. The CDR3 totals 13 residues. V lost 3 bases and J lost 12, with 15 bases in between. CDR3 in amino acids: CASSFRVGSRQFF. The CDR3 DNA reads TGTGCCAGCAGTTTCAGAGTGGGGAGTAGGCAGTTCTTC.